Listed below are T cell receptor beta chains from one sample, sequenced in a study of shared clonotypes between healthy human individuals. Profiling relied on immunoSEQ multiplex PCR, and the TCRdb table lists in-frame clones only, not all of them. The sample lists around 2,100,000 clones, about 95% occurring once. Sequenced sample: naive CD8+ T cells sorted from blood. These receptors were taken from a man between 18 and 29 years old in good health. Both conserved end residues are part of each CDR3. Each record gives: V gene, clone size, D gene, J gene, CDR3 DNA, CDR3 protein. The D gene is left open where the match is weak. Some rows mark clone size as missing; the rest say once, few, many or name a class of expanded clone.

v_gene: TRBV6-1
abundance: .
d_gene: .
j_gene: TRBJ1-2
CDR3nt: TGTGCCAGCAGTGAAGCTACTGCTTGGACAGAGCCTTATGGCTACACCTTC
CDR3aa: CASSEATAWTEPYGYTF

v_gene: TRBV2
abundance: .
d_gene: .
j_gene: TRBJ2-3
CDR3nt: TGTGCCAGCACGGACAATTTCATGAATACGCAGTATTTT
CDR3aa: CASTDNFMNTQYF

v_gene: TRBV11-3
abundance: .
d_gene: .
j_gene: TRBJ2-7
CDR3nt: TGTGCCAGCAGCTCTGGGGATTACTCCGAGCAGTACTTC
CDR3aa: CASSSGDYSEQYF

v_gene: TRBV7-2
abundance: .
d_gene: .
j_gene: TRBJ2-1
CDR3nt: TGTGCCAGCAGCCCAAGCTGGTCGGGCGGGACCTACGGGGATGAGCAGTTCTTC
CDR3aa: CASSPSWSGGTYGDEQFF

v_gene: TRBV25-1
abundance: .
d_gene: TRBD1
j_gene: TRBJ1-5
CDR3nt: TGTGCCAGCAGTACGACAGGGGGGGATCAGCCCCAGCATTTT
CDR3aa: CASSTTGGDQPQHF

v_gene: TRBV25-1
abundance: once
d_gene: TRBD1
j_gene: TRBJ1-1
CDR3nt: TGTGCCAGCAGTGTAGGACAGGGCCTTAACACTGAAGCTTTCTTT
CDR3aa: CASSVGQGLNTEAFF

v_gene: TRBV2
abundance: .
d_gene: TRBD1
j_gene: TRBJ2-1
CDR3nt: TGTGCCAGCAGTGACCTTTCGGGACAGTCCTACAATGAGCAGTTCTTC
CDR3aa: CASSDLSGQSYNEQFF

v_gene: TRBV19
abundance: few
d_gene: .
j_gene: TRBJ2-7
CDR3nt: TGTGCCAGTAGTATGGGGGGACACGAGCAGTACTTC
CDR3aa: CASSMGGHEQYF

v_gene: TRBV7-9
abundance: once
d_gene: TRBD2
j_gene: TRBJ2-1
CDR3nt: TGTGCCAGCAGCTTAGTAGCGGGAGGGCCAATCTACAATGAGCAGTTCTTC
CDR3aa: CASSLVAGGPIYNEQFF

v_gene: TRBV29-1
abundance: .
d_gene: TRBD1
j_gene: TRBJ1-2
CDR3nt: TGCAGCGTTTTTACCGGGACAGGATCTAACTATGGCTACACCTTC
CDR3aa: CSVFTGTGSNYGYTF

v_gene: TRBV30
abundance: .
d_gene: TRBD1
j_gene: TRBJ2-7
CDR3nt: TGTGCCTGGAGTCACGGACAGGGTAAATACGAGCAGTACTTC
CDR3aa: CAWSHGQGKYEQYF

v_gene: TRBV28
abundance: once
d_gene: .
j_gene: TRBJ1-6
CDR3nt: TGTGCCAGCAGCCTGGAACTGGTGGATTATTCACCCCTCCACTTT
CDR3aa: CASSLELVDYSPLHF

v_gene: TRBV7-8
abundance: .
d_gene: .
j_gene: TRBJ2-3
CDR3nt: TGTGCCAGCAGCACCGCTAGGGGAGGTGATACGCAGTATTTT
CDR3aa: CASSTARGGDTQYF

v_gene: TRBV29-1
abundance: .
d_gene: TRBD1
j_gene: TRBJ1-1
CDR3nt: TGCAGCGTTGAGTTGTGGGACAGGGAATATGGTATGAACACTGAAGCTTTCTTT
CDR3aa: CSVELWDREYGMNTEAFF

v_gene: TRBV9
abundance: once
d_gene: .
j_gene: TRBJ2-3
CDR3nt: TGTGCCAGCAGTTATACAGGTACAGATACGCAGTATTTT
CDR3aa: CASSYTGTDTQYF

v_gene: TRBV9
abundance: .
d_gene: .
j_gene: TRBJ1-6
CDR3nt: TGTGCCAGCAGCGTAGAGCAGGGAAATTCACCCCTCCACTTT
CDR3aa: CASSVEQGNSPLHF

v_gene: TRBV5-1
abundance: few
d_gene: TRBD1
j_gene: TRBJ1-5
CDR3nt: TGCGCCAGCAGCTTGGAAGGGGGCCTTCAGCCCCAGCATTTT
CDR3aa: CASSLEGGLQPQHF

v_gene: TRBV6-6
abundance: once
d_gene: TRBD1
j_gene: TRBJ1-5
CDR3nt: TGTGCCAGCAGTCAGTACAGGGGGCTCAATCAGCCCCAGCATTTT
CDR3aa: CASSQYRGLNQPQHF

v_gene: TRBV19
abundance: .
d_gene: .
j_gene: TRBJ2-7
CDR3nt: TGTGCCAGTAGTTCACCTAGCGAGTACGAGCAGTACTTC
CDR3aa: CASSSPSEYEQYF

v_gene: TRBV5-6
abundance: .
d_gene: .
j_gene: TRBJ2-1
CDR3nt: TGTGCCAGCAGCTTTTCTAGGATCAATGAGCAGTTCTTC
CDR3aa: CASSFSRINEQFF

v_gene: TRBV27
abundance: .
d_gene: .
j_gene: TRBJ2-7
CDR3nt: TGTGCCAGCAGCTCAGGGACTCTTTCCTACGAGCAGTACTTC
CDR3aa: CASSSGTLSYEQYF

v_gene: TRBV5-6
abundance: .
d_gene: .
j_gene: TRBJ2-5
CDR3nt: TGTGCCAGCAGCCCGGTTGAGGGGGAAGAGACCCAGTACTTC
CDR3aa: CASSPVEGEETQYF

v_gene: TRBV7-6
abundance: .
d_gene: .
j_gene: TRBJ2-7
CDR3nt: TGTGCCAGCAGCTTAGGAAGGGGATCCTACGAGCAGTACTTC
CDR3aa: CASSLGRGSYEQYF

v_gene: TRBV10-1
abundance: .
d_gene: .
j_gene: TRBJ2-2
CDR3nt: TGCGCCAGCAGTGATAGCGCCACACGCACCGGGGAGCTGTTTTTT
CDR3aa: CASSDSATRTGELFF

v_gene: TRBV5-6
abundance: .
d_gene: .
j_gene: TRBJ2-6
CDR3nt: TGTGCCAGCAGCTGGGGCATAGGCTCTGGGGCCAACGTCCTGACTTTC
CDR3aa: CASSWGIGSGANVLTF

v_gene: TRBV27
abundance: .
d_gene: .
j_gene: TRBJ1-1
CDR3nt: TGTGCCAGCAGTCCCTCAACAGGGAGTGTGAACACTGAAGCTTTCTTT
CDR3aa: CASSPSTGSVNTEAFF

v_gene: TRBV30
abundance: .
d_gene: .
j_gene: TRBJ1-3
CDR3nt: TGTGCCTGGAGTGTAACGGGGACTGGAAACACCATATATTTT
CDR3aa: CAWSVTGTGNTIYF

v_gene: TRBV19
abundance: .
d_gene: TRBD1
j_gene: TRBJ2-1
CDR3nt: TGTGCCAGTAGTATTCGGGACAGTACGTACAATGAGCAGTTCTTC
CDR3aa: CASSIRDSTYNEQFF

v_gene: TRBV7-2
abundance: .
d_gene: TRBD2
j_gene: TRBJ2-1
CDR3nt: TGTGCCACTCTGGACCTGGGACTATCCAATGAGCAGTTCTTC
CDR3aa: CATLDLGLSNEQFF

v_gene: TRBV27
abundance: .
d_gene: TRBD1
j_gene: TRBJ1-2
CDR3nt: TGTGCCAGCAGGTTGGGGACAGGGGCGGGCTACACCTTC
CDR3aa: CASRLGTGAGYTF

v_gene: TRBV14
abundance: .
d_gene: .
j_gene: TRBJ1-5
CDR3nt: TGTGCCAGCAGAACCCCCCGGCAGGGGCTTTACAATCAGCCCCAGCATTTT
CDR3aa: CASRTPRQGLYNQPQHF

v_gene: TRBV11-3
abundance: .
d_gene: .
j_gene: TRBJ2-3
CDR3nt: TGTGCCAGCAGCTTACTACTTCCCCCAGATACGCAGTATTTT
CDR3aa: CASSLLLPPDTQYF

v_gene: TRBV5-4
abundance: .
d_gene: .
j_gene: TRBJ2-5
CDR3nt: TGTGCCAGCAGCTCCGGTTATCAAGAGACCCAGTACTTC
CDR3aa: CASSSGYQETQYF

v_gene: TRBV7-2
abundance: .
d_gene: TRBD1
j_gene: TRBJ2-1
CDR3nt: TGTGCCAGCAGCTGGACAGGATCCAATGAGCAGTTCTTC
CDR3aa: CASSWTGSNEQFF

v_gene: TRBV9
abundance: .
d_gene: .
j_gene: TRBJ2-1
CDR3nt: TGTGCCAGCAGCCCCGCATCGGGAAATGAGCAGTTCTTC
CDR3aa: CASSPASGNEQFF

v_gene: TRBV13
abundance: .
d_gene: .
j_gene: TRBJ1-1
CDR3nt: TGTGCCAGCAGCGAAGGGGGACATTCGAACACTGAAGCTTTCTTT
CDR3aa: CASSEGGHSNTEAFF

v_gene: TRBV7-3
abundance: .
d_gene: .
j_gene: TRBJ2-1
CDR3nt: TGTGCCAGCAGCCCCGGCCCTAGCTCCTACAATGAGCAGTTCTTC
CDR3aa: CASSPGPSSYNEQFF

v_gene: TRBV30
abundance: .
d_gene: .
j_gene: TRBJ1-1
CDR3nt: TGTGCCTGGAGTGTACTCTTAGGACAGCCGAACACTGAAGCTTTCTTT
CDR3aa: CAWSVLLGQPNTEAFF

v_gene: TRBV5-1
abundance: .
d_gene: TRBD2
j_gene: TRBJ2-2
CDR3nt: TGCGCCAGCAGCCCTAGACTAGCGGGAGCCACCGGGGAGCTGTTTTTT
CDR3aa: CASSPRLAGATGELFF

v_gene: TRBV19
abundance: .
d_gene: TRBD1
j_gene: TRBJ1-5
CDR3nt: TGTGCCAGTAGTATAAAGGACAGGGGGAGGAATCAGCCCCAGCATTTT
CDR3aa: CASSIKDRGRNQPQHF

v_gene: TRBV29-1
abundance: .
d_gene: TRBD1
j_gene: TRBJ2-7
CDR3nt: TGCAGCGTCCCGGGACAGGCCTACGAGCAGTACTTC
CDR3aa: CSVPGQAYEQYF

v_gene: TRBV5-6
abundance: .
d_gene: .
j_gene: TRBJ2-1
CDR3nt: TGTGCCAGCAGCTTGTCGCCCTACAATGAGCAGTTCTTC
CDR3aa: CASSLSPYNEQFF

v_gene: TRBV27
abundance: .
d_gene: .
j_gene: TRBJ2-3
CDR3nt: TGTGCCAGCAGTTTATCGGGCAGGGCTTTTAGCACAGATACGCAGTATTTT
CDR3aa: CASSLSGRAFSTDTQYF

v_gene: TRBV9
abundance: once
d_gene: .
j_gene: TRBJ1-2
CDR3nt: TGTGCCAGCAGCGAGGGAGGGTTTAACTATGGCTACACCTTC
CDR3aa: CASSEGGFNYGYTF

v_gene: TRBV13
abundance: .
d_gene: TRBD2
j_gene: TRBJ2-7
CDR3nt: TGTGCCAGCAGCTTAACTAGCGGTCCCTACGAGCAGTACTTC
CDR3aa: CASSLTSGPYEQYF

v_gene: TRBV6-1
abundance: .
d_gene: TRBD1
j_gene: TRBJ2-5
CDR3nt: TGTGCCAGCAGCAGGACAGGATGGGAGACCCAGTACTTC
CDR3aa: CASSRTGWETQYF

v_gene: TRBV4-3
abundance: .
d_gene: TRBD1
j_gene: TRBJ1-2
CDR3nt: TGCGCCAGCAGCCAAGGGACAGGGGAGAACTATGGCTACACCTTC
CDR3aa: CASSQGTGENYGYTF